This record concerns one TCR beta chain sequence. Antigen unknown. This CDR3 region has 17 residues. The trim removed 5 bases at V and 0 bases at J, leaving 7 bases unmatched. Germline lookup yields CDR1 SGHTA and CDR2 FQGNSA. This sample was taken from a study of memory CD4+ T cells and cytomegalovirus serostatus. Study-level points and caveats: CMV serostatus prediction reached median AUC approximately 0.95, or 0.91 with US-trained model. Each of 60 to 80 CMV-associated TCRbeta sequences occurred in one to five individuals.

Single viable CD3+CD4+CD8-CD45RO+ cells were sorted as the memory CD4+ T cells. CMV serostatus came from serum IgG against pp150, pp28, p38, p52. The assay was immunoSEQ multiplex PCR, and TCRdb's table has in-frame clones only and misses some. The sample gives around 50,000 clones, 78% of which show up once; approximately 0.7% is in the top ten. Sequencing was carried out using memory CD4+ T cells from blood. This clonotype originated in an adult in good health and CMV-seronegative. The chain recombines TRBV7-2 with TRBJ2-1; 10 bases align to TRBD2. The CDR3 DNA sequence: TGTGCCAGCAGCGAGGGACTAGCGTGGAGCTCCTACAATGAGCAGTTCTTC. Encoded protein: CASSEGLAWSSYNEQFF.